What follows describes a single T cell receptor beta chain. The sample originates from a study of shared clonotypes between healthy human individuals. Germline-derived CDR1 and CDR2 are MGHDK and SYGVNS. CDR3 size: 16 residues. With V trimmed by 6 bases and J by 5 bases, 9 bases remained unmatched. Sequencing was performed with immunoSEQ multiplex PCR; in TCRdb, only in-frame clones are kept and a portion is missing. The sample has roughly 1.4 million clones, around 98.5% seen once. The TCR sequence derives from a man aged 25-45 years in good health. Sequencing was done on a sample of naive CD4+ T cells sorted from blood. This sample's subset: CD45RA+ positively selected. The rearrangement uses TRBV25-1 and TRBJ2-1; 11 bases map to TRBD2. CDR3 amino acids: CASSLPLAGGNNEQFF. CDR3 nucleotides: TGTGCCAGCAGCCTCCCCCTAGCGGGAGGTAACAATGAGCAGTTCTTC.